Below are 14 T cell receptor beta chains sequenced from a single sample in a study of human T cells and chemical hapten exposure. Stated time point: pre-sensitization, week 0. The treatment here: therapeutic diphenylcyclopropenone sensitization with weekly scalp DPC. TCRdb re-called the RACE reads with MiXCR, one entry per CDR3 protein. The data show about 380,000 distinct CDR3 sequences, approximately 5% seen once. The input for sequencing was whole blood, taken in connection with sensitization to the hapten diphenylcyclopropenone (DPC). The receptor source for this set is a woman aged 45 to 65 with alopecia areata. Some clones in this sample may be carry-over from other donors' samples.

This clonotype was counted ten times or more. This chain links TRBV3-1 with TRBJ2-7, with TRBD2 matching over 12 bases. CDR3 size: 13 residues. Trimming took 6 bases from V and 7 from J; bases not matched to a gene: 4. Looked up from germline, CDR1 is LGHDT and CDR2 is YNNKEL (reference sequence). The CDR3 is CASRTSGGGEQYF. The CDR3, as DNA: TGTGCCAGCAGGACTAGCGGGGGAGGGGAGCAGTACTTC.

This clonotype was counted only a few times. The V call is TRBV7-9, the J call TRBJ1-5, with D maybe TRBD1 (5 bases). The CDR3 loop spans 16 amino acids. V lost 5 bases to trimming and J lost 6 bases, with 20 bases between them. Germline values: CDR1 SEHNR, CDR2 FQNEAQ (reference sequence). In nucleotides, the CDR3 is TGTGCCAGCAGCCTCAACCTCGACAGTGGCGCTCAGCCCCAGCATTTT. Amino acid sequence: CASSLNLDSGAQPQHF.

The chain carries TRBV4-2 and TRBJ1-1, with no clear D. CDR1 LGHNA and CDR2 YNFKEQ come from the germline V gene. V lost 0 bases and J lost 9, with 14 bases in between. CDR3 size: 14 residues. CDR3 protein: CASSQDRSAGKAFF. The CDR3 bases are TGTGCCAGCAGCCAAGATCGCAGCGCCGGAAAAGCTTTCTTT.

The chain couples TRBV18 to TRBJ2-5; the match to TRBD2 covers 7 bases. Germline CDR1 reads KGHSH; CDR2 reads LQKENI. The J segment lost 5 bases and the V segment lost 1 base, leaving 4 bases of the junction unmatched. This CDR3 region has 14 residues. The CDR3 region has the DNA TGTGCCAGCTCACCACGAGCGGGACGGGAGACCCAGTACTTC. Encoded protein: CASSPRAGRETQYF.

This clonotype was seen many times. V gene TRBV20-1 combines with J gene TRBJ2-3, with TRBD2 identical over 9 bases. The V segment lost 6 bases and the J segment 0 bases; nucleotides outside the gene matches: 4. The germline CDR1 and CDR2 sequences are DFQATT and SNEGSKA (reference sequence). This CDR3 is 14 amino acids long. The CDR3 protein is CSATLAGSTDTQYF. Here the CDR3 DNA reads TGCAGTGCCACTCTAGCGGGGAGCACAGATACGCAGTATTTT.

The sample holds many counts of this clonotype. The V call is TRBV4-3, the J call TRBJ2-7; 7 bases fit TRBD1. The V and J ends lost 6 bases and 2 bases, in that order; junction bases with no gene match: 7. The CDR3 is made up of 14 amino acids. The germline V gene encodes CDR1 LGHNA and CDR2 YSLEER. Written as DNA, the CDR3 is TGCGCCAGCAGTCCGGACAGGCCACCCTACGAGCAGTACTTC. This codes for CASSPDRPPYEQYF.

This clonotype was counted many times. This chain links TRBV29-1 with TRBJ2-7, with 7 bases lining up with TRBD1. This CDR3 spans 10 amino acids. In germline, CDR1 is SQVTM, CDR2 ANQGSEA. V shed 7 bases and J 7 bases; nucleotides not matched to a gene: 4. The CDR3 region is CSGTGGEQYF. CDR3 nucleotide sequence: TGCAGCGGGACAGGTGGGGAGCAGTACTTC.

This clonotype came up a few times. The V and J genes are TRBV6-1 and TRBJ1-6; D uncertain. Deletions cut 1 base from V and 10 bases from J, with 14 bases between. The CDR3 length is 15 residues. The germline V gene has CDR1 MNHNS and CDR2 SASEGT. Here the CDR3 DNA reads TGTGCCAGCAGTGAAGGACAATTCGATCAGTCACCCCTCCACTTT. This codes for CASSEGQFDQSPLHF.

This clonotype was seen more than once but under ten times. One end of the junction is discordant with germline, which a read error may explain. The rearrangement joins TRBV11-2 to TRBJ2-7, with D possibly being TRBD1 (7 bases). CDR1 and CDR2 from the germline V gene are SGHAT and FQNNGV. The CDR3 totals 12 residues. The CDR3 here is CASSLAGGTVNF. As DNA, the CDR3 is TGTGCCAGCAGCTTAGCTGGGGGGACAGTCAACTTC. Based on the CDR3 plus reference TRBV11-2 and TRBJ2-7, the full variable domain is EAGVAQSPRYKIIEKRQSVAFWCNPISGHATLYWYQQILGQGPKLLIQFQNNGVVDDSQLPKDRFSAERLKGVDSTLKIQPAKLEDSAVYLCASSLAGGTVNFGPGTRLTVT.

In this sample, this clonotype turned up many times. V and J are TRBV12-3 or TRBV12-4 and TRBJ2-3; the D gene is possibly TRBD2 (5 bases). This CDR3 is built from 13 residues. Trimming stripped 5 bases from V and 4 bases from J, with 10 bases between. The CDR3 sequence is CASSKGVADTQYF. For the CDR3, the DNA is TGTGCCAGCAGTAAGGGAGTGGCAGATACGCAGTATTTT.

Only a few counts were recorded for this clonotype. The V and J genes are TRBV28 and TRBJ2-1, with D perhaps TRBD2 (6 bases). The germline CDR1 and CDR2 sequences are MDHEN and SYDVKM. The CDR3 has 15 amino acids. Trimming took off 6 bases at V and 6 bases at J, with 18 bases between the two ends. Here the CDR3 reads CASSRGLSHGNEQFF. The CDR3 region has the DNA TGTGCCAGCAGCCGCGGACTAAGCCATGGCAATGAGCAGTTCTTC.

This clonotype was seen at least ten times. V gene TRBV6-2 or TRBV6-3 combines with J gene TRBJ2-1; D uncertain. This CDR3 comprises 11 residues. In germline, CDR1 is MNHEY, CDR2 SVGEGT. V was cut by 4 bases and J by 6 bases, with 4 bases left in between. DNA of the CDR3: TGTGCCAGCAGTTCCAGCAATGAGCAGTTCTTC. It yields the protein CASSSSNEQFF.

This clonotype has a count of ten or more. The CDR3: CASSSPGQGTTDTQYF. The CDR3 DNA reads TGTGCCAGCAGTTCGCCGGGACAGGGGACCACAGATACGCAGTATTTT. This rearrangement joins TRBV28 to TRBJ2-3; 10 positions match TRBD1. V lost 4 bases to trimming and J lost 2 bases; unmatched junction nucleotides: 6. CDR1 is MDHEN, CDR2 SYDVKM, per germline. The CDR3 covers 16 residues.

The chain links TRBV4-1 to TRBJ1-2, with unresolved D. This CDR3 region has 15 residues. V was trimmed by 4 bases and J by 6 bases, leaving 18 bases between them. Per germline, CDR1 MGHRA and CDR2 YSYEKL. CDR3 loop: CASSLDELLTDGYTF. CDR3 sequence (DNA): TGCGCCAGCAGCCTCGATGAGCTGCTAACGGATGGCTACACCTTC.